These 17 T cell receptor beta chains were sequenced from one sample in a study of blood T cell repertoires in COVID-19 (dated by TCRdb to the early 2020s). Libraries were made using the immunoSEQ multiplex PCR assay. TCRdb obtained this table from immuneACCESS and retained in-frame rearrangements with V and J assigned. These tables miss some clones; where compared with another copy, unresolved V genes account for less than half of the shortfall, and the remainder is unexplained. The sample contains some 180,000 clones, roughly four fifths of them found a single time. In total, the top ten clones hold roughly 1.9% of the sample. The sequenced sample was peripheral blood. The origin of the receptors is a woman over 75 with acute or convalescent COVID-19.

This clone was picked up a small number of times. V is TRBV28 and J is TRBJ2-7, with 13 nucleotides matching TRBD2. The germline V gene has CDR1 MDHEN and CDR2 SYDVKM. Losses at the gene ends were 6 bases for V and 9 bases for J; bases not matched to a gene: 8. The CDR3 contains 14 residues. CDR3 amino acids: CASSERTSGGMQYF. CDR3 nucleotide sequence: TGTGCCAGCAGCGAAAGGACTAGCGGGGGAATGCAGTACTTC.

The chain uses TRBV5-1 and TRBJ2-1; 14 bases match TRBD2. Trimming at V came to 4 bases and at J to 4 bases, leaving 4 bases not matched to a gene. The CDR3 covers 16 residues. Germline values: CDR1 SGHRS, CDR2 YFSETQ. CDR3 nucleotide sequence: TGCGCCAGCAGCCCGGGGACTAGCGGGAGTTACAATGAGCAGTTCTTC. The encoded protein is CASSPGTSGSYNEQFF.

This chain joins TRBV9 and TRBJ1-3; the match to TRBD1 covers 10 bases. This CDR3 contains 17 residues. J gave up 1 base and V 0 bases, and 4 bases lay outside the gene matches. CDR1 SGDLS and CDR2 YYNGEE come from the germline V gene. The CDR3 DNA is TGTGCCAGCAGCGTAGTGGACAGGGGGAGATCTGGAAACACCATATATTTT. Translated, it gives CASSVVDRGRSGNTIYF.

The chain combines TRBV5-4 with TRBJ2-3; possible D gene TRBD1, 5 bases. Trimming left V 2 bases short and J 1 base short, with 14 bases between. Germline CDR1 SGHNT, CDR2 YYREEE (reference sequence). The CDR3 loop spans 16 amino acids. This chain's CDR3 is CASSFSNARGTDTQYF. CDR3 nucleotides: TGTGCCAGCAGCTTTTCTAATGCCAGGGGCACAGATACGCAGTATTTT. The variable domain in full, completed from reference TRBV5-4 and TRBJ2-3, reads ETGVTQSPTHLIKTRGQQVTLRCSSQSGHNTVSWYQQALGQGPQFIFQYYREEENGRGNFPPRFSGLQFPNYSSELNVNALELDDSALYLCASSFSNARGTDTQYFGPGTRLTVL.

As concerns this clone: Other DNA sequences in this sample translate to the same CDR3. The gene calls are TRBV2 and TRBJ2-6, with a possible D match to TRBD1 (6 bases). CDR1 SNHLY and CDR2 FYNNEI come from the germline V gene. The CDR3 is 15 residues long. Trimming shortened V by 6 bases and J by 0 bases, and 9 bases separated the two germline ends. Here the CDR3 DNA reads TGTGCCAGCAGACAGGGAAGCTCTGGGGCCAACGTCCTGACTTTC. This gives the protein CASRQGSSGANVLTF.

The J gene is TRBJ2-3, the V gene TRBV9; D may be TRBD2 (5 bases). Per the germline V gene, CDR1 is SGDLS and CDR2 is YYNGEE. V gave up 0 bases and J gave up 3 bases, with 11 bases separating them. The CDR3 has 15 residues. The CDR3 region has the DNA TGTGCCAGCAGCGTAGAAGGGAGAGATACAGATACGCAGTATTTT. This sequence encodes CASSVEGRDTDTQYF.

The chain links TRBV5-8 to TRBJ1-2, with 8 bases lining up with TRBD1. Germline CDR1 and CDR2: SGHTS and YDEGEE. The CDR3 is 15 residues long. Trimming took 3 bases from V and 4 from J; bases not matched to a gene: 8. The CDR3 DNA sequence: TGTGCCAGCAGCTCGATCGACAGGGGAAGCTATGGCTACACCTTC. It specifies CASSSIDRGSYGYTF.

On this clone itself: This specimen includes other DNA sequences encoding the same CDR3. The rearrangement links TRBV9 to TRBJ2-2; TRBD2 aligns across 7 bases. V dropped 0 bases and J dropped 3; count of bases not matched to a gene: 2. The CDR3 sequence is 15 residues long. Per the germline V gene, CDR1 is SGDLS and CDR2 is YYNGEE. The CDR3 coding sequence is TGTGCCAGCAGCGTAGGACTAGCTGACACCGGGGAGCTGTTTTTT. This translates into CASSVGLADTGELFF. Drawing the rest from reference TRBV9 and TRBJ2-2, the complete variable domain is DSGVTQTPKHLITATGQRVTLRCSPRSGDLSVYWYQQSLDQGLQFLIQYYNGEERAKGNILERFSAQQFPDLHSELNLSSLELGDSALYFCASSVGLADTGELFFGEGSRLTVL.

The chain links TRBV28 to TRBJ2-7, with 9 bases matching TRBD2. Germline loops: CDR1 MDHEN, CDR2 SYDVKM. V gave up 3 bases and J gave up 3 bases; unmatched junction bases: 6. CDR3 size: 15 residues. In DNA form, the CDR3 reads TGTGCCAGCAGTTTTAGCGGGACTAGCATCTACGAGCAGTACTTC. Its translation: CASSFSGTSIYEQYF.

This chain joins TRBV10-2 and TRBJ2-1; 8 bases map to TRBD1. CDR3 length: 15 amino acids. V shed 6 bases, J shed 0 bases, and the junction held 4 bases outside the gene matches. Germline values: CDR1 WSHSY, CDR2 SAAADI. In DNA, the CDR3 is TGCGCCAGCAGCCTAGACAGGGGCTCCTACAATGAGCAGTTCTTC. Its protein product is CASSLDRGSYNEQFF.

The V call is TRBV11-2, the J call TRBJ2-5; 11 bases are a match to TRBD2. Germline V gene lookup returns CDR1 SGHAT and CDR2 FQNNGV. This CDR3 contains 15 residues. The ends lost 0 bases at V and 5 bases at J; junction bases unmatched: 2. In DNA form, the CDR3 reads TGTGCCAGCAGCTTAGACGTAGCGGGAGGGGAGACCCAGTACTTC. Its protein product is CASSLDVAGGETQYF.

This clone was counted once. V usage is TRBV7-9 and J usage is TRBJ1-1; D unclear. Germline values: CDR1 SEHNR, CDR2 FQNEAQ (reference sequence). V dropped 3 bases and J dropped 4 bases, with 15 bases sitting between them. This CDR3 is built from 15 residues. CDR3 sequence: CASSLASIAGTEAFF. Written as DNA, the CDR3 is TGTGCCAGCAGCTTGGCCTCGATCGCGGGCACTGAAGCTTTCTTT.

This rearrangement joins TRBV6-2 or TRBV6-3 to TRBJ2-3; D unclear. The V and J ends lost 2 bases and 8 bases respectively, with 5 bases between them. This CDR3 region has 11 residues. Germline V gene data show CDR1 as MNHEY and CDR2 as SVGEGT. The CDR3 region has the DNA TGTGCCAGCAGTTACGGCCTTACGCAGTATTTT. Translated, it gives CASSYGLTQYF.

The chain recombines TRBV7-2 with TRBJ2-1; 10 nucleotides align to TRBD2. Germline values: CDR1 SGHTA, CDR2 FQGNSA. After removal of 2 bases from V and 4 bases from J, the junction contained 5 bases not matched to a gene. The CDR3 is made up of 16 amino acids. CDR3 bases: TGTGCCAGCAGCTTAACGTCTAGCGGGAGATACAATGAGCAGTTCTTC. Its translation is CASSLTSSGRYNEQFF.

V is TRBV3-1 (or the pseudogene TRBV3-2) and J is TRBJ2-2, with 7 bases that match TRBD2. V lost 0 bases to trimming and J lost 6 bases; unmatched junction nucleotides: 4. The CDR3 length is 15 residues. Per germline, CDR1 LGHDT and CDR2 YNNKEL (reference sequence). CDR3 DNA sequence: TGTGCCAGCAGCCAAGATCTTAGCGGGTCCGGGGAGCTGTTTTTT. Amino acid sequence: CASSQDLSGSGELFF.

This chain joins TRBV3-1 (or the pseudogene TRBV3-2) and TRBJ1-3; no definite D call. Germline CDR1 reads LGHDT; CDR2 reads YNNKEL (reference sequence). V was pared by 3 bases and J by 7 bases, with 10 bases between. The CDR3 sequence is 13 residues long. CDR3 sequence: CASSQNSWNTIYF. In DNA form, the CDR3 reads TGTGCCAGCAGCCAGAACAGTTGGAACACCATATATTTT.

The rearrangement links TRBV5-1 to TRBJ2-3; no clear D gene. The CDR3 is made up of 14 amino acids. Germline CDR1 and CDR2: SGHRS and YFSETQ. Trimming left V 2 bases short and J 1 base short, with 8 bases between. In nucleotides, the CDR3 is TGCGCCAGCAGCTTTGAATCGGGCACAGATACGCAGTATTTT. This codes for CASSFESGTDTQYF.